The sequence of this TCR beta chain was determined in a study of blood T cell repertoires in COVID-19. On the study more broadly: Sites across the United States, Italy and Spain contributed samples from acute and convalescent COVID-19.

The age range of participants was roughly 18 to 90 years, with residence in about two dozen US areas. Original handling: The authors estimated nucleated cell counts from reference gene primer amplification. Repertoires were generated with immunoSEQ multiplex PCR, while TCRdb's copy carries only in-frame clones and drops some. V and J calls and clone size are given by that table; D and trimming were obtained from the DNA. The sample records 200,000 to 250,000 clones, roughly nine tenths being singletons. V lost 6 bases to trimming and J lost 11 bases; unmatched junction nucleotides: 11. CDR3 size: 14 residues. The V gene's germline CDR1 is MDHEN and CDR2 SYDVKM.

Source material: PBMCs or T cells enriched from blood (not recorded which). This clonotype was obtained from a woman aged 25 to 39 with acute COVID-19. The chain couples TRBV28 to TRBJ2-1; 9 bases match TRBD2. The CDR3 coding sequence is TGTGCCAGCAGGTTGACCCATAGCGGGAGTAAGCAGTTCTTC. Protein product: CASRLTHSGSKQFF.